Listed here are 30 T cell receptor beta chains from one sample, sequenced in a study of PD-1 blockade in classical Hodgkin lymphoma. TCRdb's table, derived via immunoSEQ multiplex PCR, lists solely in-frame clones and lacks some. The sample contains about 28,000 clones, just under 80% of which appear only once. Time point indicated: cycle 4 day 1 (C4D1), after about 6 weeks of nivolumab. No patient escaped relapse after autologous stem cell transplantation, and brentuximab vedotin exposure varied. This sample comprised peripheral blood mononuclear cells (PBMCs), obtained before the fourth cycle of nivolumab. Receptors originate from a human donor with classical Hodgkin lymphoma.

CDR3 DNA sequence: TGTGCCAGCAGGGCGGGAGGGCGTAGCAAAAACATTCAGTACTTC. Protein product: CASRAGGRSKNIQYF. This chain connects TRBV27 to TRBJ2-4; the match to TRBD2 covers 9 bases. CDR3 length: 15 amino acids. Germline V gene sequence: CDR1 MNHEY, CDR2 SMNVEV (reference sequence). V lost 6 bases, J lost 3 bases, and 6 bases stayed unmatched.

V usage is TRBV7-9 and J usage is TRBJ1-3, with D maybe TRBD1 (5 bases). Germline V gene lookup returns CDR1 SEHNR and CDR2 FQNEAQ (reference sequence). The CDR3 is 17 amino acids. Between the trimmed V and J ends, which lost 3 bases and 2 bases, there was a span of 17 bases. This chain's CDR3 is CASSLAGGFRAGNTIYF. The CDR3 nucleotides read TGTGCCAGCAGCTTGGCCGGGGGATTTAGAGCTGGAAACACCATATATTTT.

The rearrangement uses TRBV6-4 and TRBJ2-1; the match to TRBD1 covers 11 bases. The CDR3 runs to 14 residues. V was pared by 2 bases and J by 6 bases, with 0 bases of the junction left unmatched. From germline, CDR1 is MRHNA and CDR2 SNTAGT. The CDR3 here is CASSDGTGGNEQFF. CDR3 nucleotides: TGTGCCAGCAGTGACGGGACAGGGGGCAATGAGCAGTTCTTC.

The chain links TRBV19 to TRBJ2-3; 12 bases agree with TRBD2. The CDR3 extends over 15 amino acids. V gave up 7 bases and J gave up 4 bases; unmatched junction bases: 6. Looked up from germline, CDR1 is LNHDA and CDR2 is SQIVND (reference sequence). This CDR3 reads CASTETSGSSDTQYF. The CDR3 nucleotides are TGTGCCAGTACTGAGACTAGCGGGAGTTCAGATACGCAGTATTTT.

The genes are TRBV25-1 and TRBJ1-1; D is perhaps TRBD1 (5 bases). This CDR3 is built from 14 residues. V lost 6 bases and J lost 5, with 16 bases in between. Per germline, CDR1 MGHDK and CDR2 SYGVNS. CDR3 sequence (DNA): TGTGCCAGCAGACCGTCCAGGGAAGGGACTGAAGCTTTCTTT. The encoded protein is CASRPSREGTEAFF.

This clone was recorded a few times. The rearrangement uses TRBV10-3 and TRBJ1-2; D call uncertain. V lost 5 bases and J lost 0, with 10 bases in between. The length of the CDR3 is 14 residues. Germline V gene data show CDR1 as ENHRY and CDR2 as SYGVKD. DNA for the CDR3: TGTGCCATCAGTCAGATCCCAACTAACTATGGCTACACCTTC. Translated, it gives CAISQIPTNYGYTF.

This chain links TRBV29-1 with TRBJ2-2; 8 nucleotides agree with TRBD2. The CDR3 length is 17 residues. Germline V lookup: CDR1 SQVTM, CDR2 ANQGSEA. V lost 5 bases, J lost 3 bases, and 14 bases stayed unmatched. The CDR3 nucleotides are TGCAGCGTTACCGTTGGCGGGGGGAACTTTTACACCGGGGAGCTGTTTTTT. It is translated as CSVTVGGGNFYTGELFF.

This clone was counted once. The rearrangement joins TRBV2 to TRBJ2-7; 7 bases are a match to TRBD1. The length of the CDR3 is 15 residues. Trimming took 4 bases from V and 3 from J; bases not matched to a gene: 9. Germline CDR1 SNHLY, CDR2 FYNNEI. Here the CDR3 reads CASSVSRQGYYEQYF. Written as DNA, the CDR3 is TGTGCCAGCAGTGTTTCGCGACAGGGCTACTACGAGCAGTACTTC.

The rearrangement links TRBV30 to TRBJ2-7; the D gene is possibly TRBD1 (5 bases). Germline CDR1 reads GTSNPN; CDR2 reads SVGIG (reference sequence). V lost 4 bases to trimming and J lost 4 bases, with 11 bases between them. This CDR3 comprises 12 residues. The CDR3 nucleotides read TGTGCCTGGAACCAGGGAACGTACGAGCAGTACTTC. It encodes CAWNQGTYEQYF. The full variable domain, completed using reference TRBV30 and TRBJ2-7, is SQTIHQWPATLVQPVGSPLSLECTVEGTSNPNLYWYRQAAGRGLQLLFYSVGIGQISSEVPQNLSASRPQDRQFILSSKKLLLSDSGFYLCAWNQGTYEQYFGPGTRLTVT.

The chain couples TRBV18 to TRBJ2-1; 9 bases map to TRBD2. The length of the CDR3 is 14 residues. Germline values: CDR1 KGHSH, CDR2 LQKENI. V trimming: 3 bases; J trimming: 5 bases; junction bases outside the gene matches: 2. CDR3 coding DNA: TGTGCCAGCTCACCCAGACTAGCGGACAATGAGCAGTTCTTC. Protein sequence: CASSPRLADNEQFF.

The chain recombines TRBV7-2 with TRBJ2-3; D remains unclear. The germline V gene encodes CDR1 SGHTA and CDR2 FQGNSA. Trimming cost V 4 bases and J 0 bases, with 11 bases left between them. The CDR3 spans 15 residues. CDR3 residues: CASSSPRPSTDTQYF. The CDR3, as DNA: TGTGCCAGCAGCTCCCCTAGACCTAGCACAGATACGCAGTATTTT.

This clone turned up a few times. The chain has TRBV25-1 and TRBJ1-1; D not certain. Looked up from germline, CDR1 is MGHDK and CDR2 is SYGVNS. Trimming pared 4 bases from V and 3 bases from J, leaving 15 bases between. The CDR3 sequence is 15 residues long. The CDR3 sequence is CASSAWGLGDTEAFF. The CDR3 bases are TGTGCCAGCAGTGCCTGGGGTCTCGGGGACACTGAAGCTTTCTTT.

The chain is built from TRBV25-1 and TRBJ1-4; maybe TRBD1 (5 bases). Trimming took off 5 bases at V and 4 bases at J, with 11 bases between the two ends. Germline V gives CDR1 MGHDK, CDR2 SYGVNS. The CDR3 covers 14 residues. The CDR3 DNA follows: TGTGCCAGCAGTCAGGGAGGGCTTAATGAAAAACTGTTTTTT. Its translation is CASSQGGLNEKLFF.

This clone was counted between two and nine times. The V call is TRBV7-9, the J call TRBJ1-2, with 9 bases matching TRBD1. The germline CDR1 and CDR2 sequences are SEHNR and FQNEAQ (reference sequence). The CDR3 spans 13 residues. Trimming took 6 bases from V and 8 from J; bases not matched to a gene: 7. The CDR3 DNA sequence: TGTGCCAGCAGGGGACAGGGACGGGGCGGCTACACCTTC. It translates to CASRGQGRGGYTF.

The rearrangement links TRBV27 to TRBJ1-5; 10 bases are a match to TRBD1. J gave up 9 bases and V 5 bases, and 7 bases lay outside the gene matches. CDR1 MNHEY and CDR2 SMNVEV come from the germline V gene (reference sequence). This CDR3 has 14 amino acids. In DNA, the CDR3 is TGTGCCAGCAGTAAGGACAGGGGGGTTAGGCCCCAGCATTTT. This encodes CASSKDRGVRPQHF.

DNA for the CDR3: TGTGCCAGTAAAGGACTCGTCCAAGAGACCCAGTACTTC. Its protein is CASKGLVQETQYF. This sequence joins TRBV19 and TRBJ2-5; D perhaps matches TRBD2 (5 bases). Trimming took off 7 bases at V and 1 base at J, with 10 bases between the two ends. This CDR3 contains 13 residues. Germline-derived CDR1 and CDR2 are LNHDA and SQIVND (reference sequence).

The chain combines TRBV28 with TRBJ2-7; 8 bases agree with TRBD1. This CDR3 is 15 amino acids long. The junction had 11 bases not matched to a gene; V was cut back by 7 bases and J by 3 bases. The germline V gene encodes CDR1 MDHEN and CDR2 SYDVKM. The CDR3 DNA sequence: TGTGCCAGCACCCGGGTAGGGACAGGCGGCTACGAGCAGTACTTC. Translating gives CASTRVGTGGYEQYF.

The chain is built from TRBV6-4 and TRBJ1-3, with TRBD1 as a possible D gene (5 bases). Looked up from germline, CDR1 is MRHNA and CDR2 is SNTAGT. V lost 6 bases and J 0 bases, leaving 9 bases between the germline ends. The CDR3 consists of 14 residues. CDR3 nucleotide sequence: TGTGCCAGCAGGACGACAGTCTCTGGAAACACCATATATTTT. Translated, it gives CASRTTVSGNTIYF.

This sequence joins TRBV15 and TRBJ2-3; D unclear. Germline V gene sequence: CDR1 LNHNV, CDR2 YYDKDF (reference sequence). V was shortened by 2 bases and J by 9 bases, with 9 bases between the two germline ends. The length of the CDR3 is 12 residues. CDR3 coding DNA: TGTGCCACCAGCAGATCCCAGGAGACGCAGTATTTT. It is translated as CATSRSQETQYF.

The chain uses TRBV7-9 and TRBJ2-2; D remains unclear. Trimming removed 7 bases from V and 3 bases from J, with 12 bases in between. Germline V gives CDR1 SEHNR, CDR2 FQNEAQ (reference sequence). This CDR3 has 14 amino acids. CDR3 nucleotide sequence: TGTGCCAGCAAGATTAGGTCGGACACCGGGGAGCTGTTTTTT. Translating gives CASKIRSDTGELFF.

The rearrangement links TRBV5-4 to TRBJ2-7, with 11 nucleotides matching TRBD2. The J segment lost 5 bases and the V segment lost 4 bases, leaving 5 bases of the junction unmatched. The CDR3 runs 14 residues. Germline CDR1 reads SGHNT; CDR2 reads YYREEE (reference sequence). The CDR3 DNA reads TGTGCCAGCAGCGCGGTAGCGGGAGGGAACGAGCAGTACTTC. Translating gives CASSAVAGGNEQYF.

This rearrangement joins TRBV23-1 to TRBJ2-2; unclear D gene. TRBV23-1 counts as an open reading frame of uncertain function. The CDR3 is 16 amino acids. Trimming took 7 bases from V and 0 from J, leaving 15 bases between them. The CDR3 sequence is CASTKNKGSNTGELFF. The CDR3 nucleotides read TGCGCCAGCACCAAAAACAAAGGATCGAACACCGGGGAGCTGTTTTTT.

The V gene is TRBV21-1, the J gene TRBJ2-3; the D call of TRBD2 is as the table states it, not checked on the DNA. TRBV21-1 is listed as a pseudogene. The CDR3 contains 15 residues. Written as DNA, the CDR3 is TGTGCCAGCAGCAGCGACCCCCGGGTGACAGATACGCAGTATTTT. This gives the protein CASSSDPRVTDTQYF.

This clone was recorded once. V usage is TRBV9 and J usage is TRBJ2-7, with D possibly matching TRBD2 (6 bases). The CDR3 contains 15 residues. Germline CDR1 SGDLS, CDR2 YYNGEE. Trimming took 0 bases from V and 0 from J, leaving 10 bases between them. The CDR3 region is CASSVGRADSYEQYF. The CDR3 nucleotides read TGTGCCAGCAGCGTAGGGAGGGCCGACTCCTACGAGCAGTACTTC.

This clone was counted only a few times. The gene calls are TRBV28 and TRBJ1-5, with D tentatively TRBD1 (6 bases). CDR1 is MDHEN, CDR2 SYDVKM, per germline. Trimming cost V 4 bases and J 4 bases, with 14 bases left between them. This CDR3 has 15 amino acids. In nucleotides, the CDR3 is TGTGCCAGCAGTTATGGGGGCTCGGGGAATCAGCCCCAGCATTTT. It yields the protein CASSYGGSGNQPQHF.

This chain uses TRBV6-1 with TRBJ2-3; TRBD2 agrees at 9 bases. V trimming: 7 bases; J trimming: 3 bases; junction bases outside the gene matches: 5. The germline V gene has CDR1 MNHNS and CDR2 SASEGT. The length of the CDR3 is 14 residues. In nucleotides, the CDR3 is TGTGCCAGCAATAGCGGGAGACGGACAGATACGCAGTATTTT. Amino acid sequence: CASNSGRRTDTQYF.

The genes are TRBV14 and TRBJ1-2, with D perhaps matching TRBD1 (5 bases). Trimming removed 1 base at V and 4 bases at J, with 7 bases between. This CDR3 contains 13 residues. Germline assignment: CDR1 SGHDN and CDR2 FVKESK. CDR3 DNA sequence: TGTGCCAGCAGCCAAGCAGGGCCCTATGGCTACACCTTC. Amino acid sequence: CASSQAGPYGYTF.

The V gene is TRBV27, the J gene TRBJ2-7, with a weak D call TRBD1 (6 bases). This CDR3 is built from 13 residues. V was shortened by 3 bases and J by 7 bases, with 13 bases between the two germline ends. From germline, CDR1 is MNHEY and CDR2 SMNVEV (reference sequence). Here the CDR3 DNA reads TGTGCCAGCAGTTTTTACAGGGACGGGGAGCAGTACTTC. This codes for CASSFYRDGEQYF.

This chain links TRBV6-1 with TRBJ1-1, with 12 bases lining up with TRBD1. Losses at the gene ends were 6 bases for V and 8 bases for J; bases not matched to a gene: 7. The CDR3 length is 14 residues. Germline V gene data show CDR1 as MNHNS and CDR2 as SASEGT. CDR3: CASRPGQGAREAFF. In DNA form, the CDR3 reads TGTGCCAGCAGGCCGGGACAGGGGGCGAGAGAAGCTTTCTTT.

The V gene is TRBV27, the J gene TRBJ1-5; TRBD1 matches 9 bases. V shed 5 bases and J 4 bases; nucleotides not matched to a gene: 9. The germline gives CDR1 MNHEY, CDR2 SMNVEV (reference sequence). CDR3 size: 16 residues. The CDR3 spells CASSPISGTGNQPQHF. The CDR3 DNA reads TGTGCCAGCAGTCCCATCTCCGGGACAGGGAATCAGCCCCAGCATTTT.